The sequence of this T cell receptor (beta chain) was determined in a study of CXCR3-negative and CXCR3-positive naive CD8 T cells. About the research overall: Some 150 million TRB reads in total, about 1.5 +/- 0.3 million per library. Study outcomes and limitations: TCR strength was inferred from TRB CDR3 properties, while surface CD5 was comparable between naive subsets. Both naive subsets had comparably high diversity; memory CD8+ cells much lower.

All TRB cDNA libraries came from 5' RACE performed with UMI labels. Following a re-call of the 5' RACE reads, TCRdb has one entry per CDR3 protein and lacks DNA. The repertoire table contains tens of thousands of distinct CDR3 sequences. Cells that were CD45RO-CCR7+CD27+CD95- constituted naive CD8+ T cells. A remark on this clonotype: Its antigen is unidentified.

Sequencing was done on a sample of naive CXCR3- CD8+ T cells from blood. Subset described: CD45RO-CCR7+CD27+CD95- naive CD8+ T cells lacking CXCR3 (TNR3-). The source is a human donor in good health. Some clones in this sample may be carry-over from other donors' samples.

This CDR3 reads CASSSFGGSEPQHF. The V and J genes are TRBV19 and TRBJ1-5; TCRdb lists TRBD1, though no DNA is available to test this call. The CDR3 extends over 14 amino acids. CDR1 LNHDA and CDR2 SQIVND come from the germline V gene (reference sequence).